Listed below are T cell receptor beta chains from one sample, sequenced in a study of blood T cell repertoires in COVID-19. The method was immunoSEQ multiplex PCR; TCRdb's version includes in-frame clones alone and lacks a portion of them. The table lists about 170,000 clones, 85% of them singletons. Sequencing was carried out using peripheral blood. These receptors came from a human donor with acute or convalescent COVID-19. The donor label of this sample is uncertain. The CDR3 runs from the conserved cysteine through the conserved F or W. The D gene is left open where the match is weak. Expanded clones are given a class, and other clones once, few, many or no size at all.

v_gene	j_gene	abundance	d_gene	CDR3aa	CDR3nt
TRBV10-3	TRBJ2-5	NA	TRBD2	CAISEGGGLWTQYF	TGTGCCATCAGTGAGGGCGGGGGACTCTGGACCCAGTACTTC
TRBV4-2	TRBJ2-3	NA	TRBD1	CASSQGSGQGSPDTQYF	TGTGCCAGCAGCCAAGGCTCCGGACAGGGATCCCCAGATACGCAGTATTTT
TRBV18	TRBJ2-2	few	NA	CASSPRGQLNTGELFF	TGTGCCAGCTCTCCCAGGGGACAACTGAACACCGGGGAGCTGTTTTTT
TRBV29-1	TRBJ2-3	NA	TRBD2	CSAPFSASGGGPDTQYF	TGCAGCGCCCCATTCTCGGCTAGCGGGGGGGGACCAGATACGCAGTATTTT
TRBV4-1	TRBJ1-1	NA	NA	CASSQEGGQNTEAFF	TGCGCCAGCAGCCAAGAGGGGGGGCAGAACACTGAAGCTTTCTTT
TRBV7-2	TRBJ2-1	NA	TRBD2	CASSAFPGGPDEQFF	TGTGCCAGCAGCGCATTCCCGGGGGGGCCGGATGAGCAGTTCTTC
TRBV7-9	TRBJ1-2	NA	NA	CASSFQGSHNYGYTF	TGTGCCAGCAGCTTTCAGGGGTCCCATAACTATGGCTACACCTTC
TRBV3-1/TRBV3-2	TRBJ1-4	NA	TRBD1	CASSRKTGVTNEKLFF	TGTGCCAGCAGCCGGAAAACAGGGGTCACTAATGAAAAACTGTTTTTT
TRBV5-6	TRBJ1-3	NA	TRBD1	CASSPGTGDRNTIYF	TGTGCCAGCAGCCCCGGGACAGGGGATCGAAACACCATATATTTT
TRBV6-2/TRBV6-3	TRBJ1-2	NA	TRBD1	CASSSARLDRDYGYTF	TGTGCCAGCAGTTCTGCCCGTTTGGACAGGGACTATGGCTACACCTTC
TRBV5-4	TRBJ2-2	NA	TRBD1	CASSSTGGGSDGELFF	TGTGCCAGCAGCTCGACAGGGGGCGGGAGTGACGGGGAGCTGTTTTTT
TRBV12-2	TRBJ1-2	once	NA	CASRLGIRRGQGKQSYGYTF	TGTGCAAGTCGCTTAGGGATAAGGCGGGGGCAGGGTAAGCAGAGCTATGGCTACACCTTC
TRBV27	TRBJ2-7	NA	NA	CASSLQGIAYEQYF	TGTGCCAGCAGTTTGCAGGGGATCGCCTACGAGCAGTACTTC
TRBV7-9	TRBJ1-2	NA	TRBD1	CASSLATGGRNYGYTF	TGTGCCAGCAGCTTAGCCACAGGGGGTAGGAACTATGGCTACACCTTC
TRBV4-1	TRBJ1-6	NA	TRBD1	CASSQPTGDNSPLHF	TGCGCCAGCAGCCAACCAACAGGGGATAATTCACCCCTCCACTTT
TRBV10-3	TRBJ2-3	NA	TRBD1	CAIREGDSHTDTQYF	TGTGCCATCAGAGAAGGGGACAGCCACACAGATACGCAGTATTTT
TRBV18	TRBJ1-1	few	NA	CASSFGQENTEAFF	TGTGCCAGCTCATTCGGACAAGAGAACACTGAAGCTTTCTTT
TRBV5-1	TRBJ2-6	NA	NA	CASSLEGISGANVLTF	TGCGCCAGCAGCCTGGAGGGGATCTCTGGGGCCAACGTCCTGACTTTC
TRBV9	TRBJ2-5	NA	TRBD2	CASSVEPGLGVETQYF	TGTGCCAGCAGCGTAGAACCGGGACTAGGGGTGGAGACCCAGTACTTC
TRBV2	TRBJ1-1	NA	NA	CASSARGSNTEAFF	TGTGCCAGCAGTGCGCGGGGGAGTAACACTGAAGCTTTCTTT
TRBV4-2	TRBJ1-2	NA	TRBD1	CASSQRTGRDGYTF	TGTGCCAGCAGCCAACGGACAGGGCGTGATGGCTACACCTTC
TRBV18	TRBJ2-1	NA	TRBD1	CASSPGQGKDEQFF	TGTGCCAGCTCACCGGGACAGGGGAAGGATGAGCAGTTCTTC
TRBV15	TRBJ1-1	NA	NA	CATSRAGANTEAFF	TGTGCCACCAGCAGGGCTGGGGCGAACACTGAAGCTTTCTTT
TRBV5-4	TRBJ1-2	NA	TRBD1	CASSNSDRGGRYGYTF	TGTGCCAGCAGCAATTCCGACAGGGGGGGACGCTATGGCTACACCTTC
TRBV7-2	TRBJ1-5	NA	NA	CASSSEGNQPQHF	TGTGCCAGCAGCTCAGAGGGAAATCAGCCCCAGCATTTT
TRBV25-1	TRBJ2-2	NA	TRBD1	CASSGQGIGELFF	TGTGCCAGCAGTGGACAGGGGATCGGGGAGCTGTTTTTT
TRBV15	TRBJ1-5	NA	NA	CATSRDLQGSLAQHF	TGTGCCACCAGCAGAGATCTGCAGGGCTCGTTAGCCCAGCATTTT
TRBV4-2	TRBJ2-7	NA	TRBD2	CASSPQGGVTYEQYF	TGTGCCAGCAGCCCGCAGGGAGGGGTCACCTACGAGCAGTACTTC
TRBV19	TRBJ1-6	NA	TRBD1	CASQGGFYNSPLHF	TGTGCCAGTCAAGGGGGCTTCTATAATTCACCCCTCCACTTT